This T cell receptor beta chain was sequenced for a study of Graves' ophthalmopathy and Graves' hyperthyroidism. Overall study findings and caveats: From stable hyperthyroidism, ophthalmopathy was separated by a 13-signature model with 85% to 90% sensitivity and more than 75% specificity. Also, most clonotypes expanded in the thyroid above 0.001 frequency appeared in blood.

Isolation of PBMCs was performed using around 9.1 ml of fresh peripheral blood. RNA transcripts served as template for amplifying TCR beta CDR3 sequences. HTBI primers were employed in first-round RT-PCR, then a second-round multiplex PCR followed. Each CDR3 protein is one row after TCRdb ran MiXCR on the multiplex PCR reads. The sample lists almost 750,000 distinct CDR3 sequences, 35% to 50% seen once, with roughly 45% in the top ten. Concerning this clonotype itself: Its specificity is not known.

Germline loops: CDR1 MDHEN, CDR2 SYDVKM. This CDR3 contains 12 residues. V dropped 6 bases and J dropped 3 bases, with 9 bases sitting between them. The specimen was peripheral blood. The chain has TRBV28 and TRBJ2-7; maybe TRBD2 (5 bases). The source is an adult man with Graves' ophthalmopathy. In DNA, the CDR3 is TGTGCCAGCAGAGTGGGGAGCTACGAGCAGTACTTC. Translating gives CASRVGSYEQYF.